This T cell receptor beta chain emerged from a study of CD8+CD57+ T cells in acquired aplastic anemia listed by TCRdb under 2018. The study in broad terms: Extracted DNA from sorted CD4+ and CD8+ cells averaged approximately 3 ug, ranging from roughly 0.19 to 27.4 ug. CD8+CD57+ expansion was defined as frequency above the mean frequency observed in healthy subjects. What the research found in general, with its limitations: Although under 35 CD8+ CDR3 sequences were shared by patients and controls, these sequences appeared highly expressed in patients and within the immunodominant clones of patients. Between patients and healthy controls, no significant difference in CD8+ Simpson's diversity was found (P=0.060).

This clonotype was counted at least ten times. Its antigen is still unknown. One base away there is no much larger clone; base qualities are not given. Profiling of TCR beta VDJ combinations and CDR3 sequences used genomic DNA as the template. TCR repertoire sequencing was run on an Illumina HiSeq 2000. Per the original workflow: TRBV/TRBJ rearrangement plots, CDR3 size and DJ length profiles, and Simpson's diversity index were used to evaluate the repertoires. The immunodominant clone was defined as the most abundant DNA sequence in deep sequencing data. CDR3 amino acid sequences were checked for sharing between subjects and were compared against published repertoires and the VDJdb database. TCRdb applied fastp at Q25 and MiXCR to the public reads, then kept only in-frame beta chains. Every entry covers one CDR3 protein and lists the most common genes and DNA from its rows. The V and J calls were determined by TCRdb, not by the authors. Counted in this sample were a few hundred thousand distinct CDR3 sequences; roughly 82% of them appeared once. The top ten clonotypes cover 40% to 55% of the sample.

Expansion of CD8+CD57+ cells had been shown by flow cytometry in the patients chosen for sequencing. All patients had severe acquired aplastic anemia diagnosed by International Study of Aplastic Anemia and Agranulocytosis and Camitta criteria. Patients had received no therapy at the time of blood sampling. TCR repertoires of sorted CD4+ and CD8+ blood T cells from severe aplastic anemia patients and healthy subjects were deep-sequenced in the study. Patients were enrolled in the USA under clinicaltrials.gov protocols 00001620, 01623167, 00001397, 00071045, 00081523 and 00961064. Ficoll-Paque density gradient centrifugation was used to isolate peripheral blood mononuclear cells. Before DNA extraction, CD4+ and CD8+ T cells were sorted by FACS or by magnetic beads. This clonotype was obtained from a human donor with aplastic anemia. Sequenced material: sorted CD4+, CD8+, or CD8+CD57+ T cells (not recorded which) from PBMCs.

The CDR3 has the sequence CASSLEGTADTQYF. In nucleotide form, the sequence is TGTGCCAGCAGCTTAGAGGGAACAGCCGATACGCAGTATTTT. The rearranged chain carries TRBV11-3 and TRBJ2-3, with no confidently assigned D gene. Reading the germline V gene gives CDR1 SGHNT and CDR2 YENEEA. V and J lose 0 bases and 6 bases, and a span of 10 bases separates them. The CDR3 sequence holds 14 residues, the cysteine and phenylalanine included. The retained sequence is limited to the CDR3, 42 bases, with the frame set at the first base. Supplemented by the reference TRBV11-3 and TRBJ2-3 proteins around the CDR3, the complete variable domain is EAGVVQSPRYKIIEKKQPVAFWCNPISGHNTLYWYLQNLGQGPELLIRYENEEAVDDSQLPKDRFSAERLKGVDSTLKIQPAELGDSAVYLCASSLEGTADTQYFGPGTRLTVL.